These 16 T cell receptor beta chains were all obtained from the same sample, sequenced in a study of T cell changes during pregnancy in multiple sclerosis. Method: immunoSEQ multiplex PCR; TCRdb's copy keeps in-frame clones and lacks some. The data contain around 30,000 clones, just over 90% of them singletons. Here the sequenced sample was CD4+ T cells from peripheral blood mononuclear cells, taken after pregnancy. The receptors were sampled from a female donor with multiple sclerosis, enrolled in a pregnancy study.

The V and J genes are TRBV7-9 and TRBJ2-7, with 10 bases lining up with TRBD1. Trimming took 7 bases from V and 3 from J; bases not matched to a gene: 9. This CDR3 region has 15 residues. The germline CDR1 and CDR2 sequences are SEHNR and FQNEAQ (reference sequence). This CDR3 reads CASISPGTGVYEQYF. The CDR3 DNA follows: TGTGCCAGCATATCACCCGGGACAGGGGTCTACGAGCAGTACTTC.

By frequency in the sample, this clone is medium-sized. The chain has TRBV18 and TRBJ1-5, with D possibly being TRBD1 (6 bases). V lost 5 bases and J lost 1, with 6 bases in between. Germline V CDR1 and CDR2: KGHSH, LQKENI. The CDR3 runs to 13 residues. CDR3 residues: CASSGGSNQPQHF. The DNA for the CDR3 is TGTGCCAGCTCAGGGGGCAGCAATCAGCCCCAGCATTTT.

V gene TRBV9 combines with J gene TRBJ2-7; D uncertain. Germline assignment: CDR1 SGDLS and CDR2 YYNGEE. The germline V and J ends were trimmed by 3 bases and 10 bases, with 26 bases remaining between them. CDR3 length equals 16 residues. The CDR3 DNA reads as TGTGCCAGCAGCGCACCCCAACACAACCCCCGATCTTACCAGTACTTC. It is translated as CASSAPQHNPRSYQYF.

V usage is TRBV5-8 and J usage is TRBJ2-3, with 9 bases lining up with TRBD1. This CDR3 has 16 amino acids. CDR1 SGHTS and CDR2 YDEGEE come from the germline V gene. Trimming took 0 bases from V and 4 from J; bases not matched to a gene: 6. The CDR3 coding sequence is TGTGCCAGCAGCTTGGTGGGTCGACAGGGGGCAGATACGCAGTATTTT. It yields the protein CASSLVGRQGADTQYF.

The V and J genes are TRBV7-9 and TRBJ1-1; no definite D call. The CDR3 spans 14 residues. Germline V gene sequence: CDR1 SEHNR, CDR2 FQNEAQ (reference sequence). V was clipped by 5 bases and J by 6 bases, with 16 bases between them. The CDR3 loop is CASSPQGGSAEAFF. DNA for the CDR3: TGTGCCAGCAGCCCACAAGGAGGGAGTGCTGAAGCTTTCTTT.

V gene TRBV19 combines with J gene TRBJ1-5; D gene ambiguous. Trimming shortened V by 6 bases and J by 0 bases, and 9 bases separated the two germline ends. The CDR3 totals 14 residues. Germline loops: CDR1 LNHDA, CDR2 SQIVND (reference sequence). CDR3 nucleotide sequence: TGTGCCAGTAGGCGTTTGTATAGCAATCAGCCCCAGCATTTT. Its protein product is CASRRLYSNQPQHF.

The gene calls are TRBV9 and TRBJ2-3; 9 positions match TRBD2. The V segment lost 3 bases and the J segment 4 bases; nucleotides outside the gene matches: 6. The CDR3 has 15 residues. The V gene's germline CDR1 is SGDLS and CDR2 YYNGEE. The CDR3 sequence: CASSGGGGASDTQYF. DNA for the CDR3: TGTGCCAGCAGCGGTGGCGGGGGGGCATCAGATACGCAGTATTTT.

The V gene is TRBV2, the J gene TRBJ1-6; no clear D. Germline V CDR1 and CDR2: SNHLY, FYNNEI. V was clipped by 6 bases and J by 7 bases, with 10 bases between them. This CDR3 is built from 13 residues. The CDR3 bases are TGTGCCAGCAGCCGGGAAACCAATTCACCCCTCCACTTT. This encodes CASSRETNSPLHF.

The V and J genes are TRBV9 and TRBJ2-5; TRBD2 aligns across 10 bases. Losses at the gene ends were 4 bases for V and 5 bases for J; bases not matched to a gene: 8. Germline-derived CDR1 and CDR2 are SGDLS and YYNGEE. The CDR3 is made up of 15 amino acids. CDR3 residues: CASSPSGSGGETQYF. CDR3 bases: TGTGCCAGCAGCCCATCCGGTAGCGGGGGGGAGACCCAGTACTTC.

The V call is TRBV30, the J call TRBJ2-1; 10 nucleotides agree with TRBD1. CDR3 length: 17 amino acids. In germline, CDR1 is GTSNPN, CDR2 SVGIG (reference sequence). The V and J ends lost 6 bases and 0 bases, in that order; junction bases with no gene match: 11. The CDR3 here is CACPGQGSRSSYNEQFF. CDR3 bases: TGTGCCTGTCCGGGACAGGGGTCCCGGAGCTCCTACAATGAGCAGTTCTTC.

This clone was seen just once. This chain connects TRBV27 to TRBJ1-5; 9 nucleotides agree with TRBD1. Trimming at V came to 6 bases and at J to 7 bases, leaving 10 bases not matched to a gene. Germline loops: CDR1 MNHEY, CDR2 SMNVEV (reference sequence). The CDR3 has 15 amino acids. The CDR3 sequence is CASRPTGGAAQPQHF. CDR3 nucleotide sequence: TGTGCCAGCAGGCCGACAGGGGGGGCCGCGCAGCCCCAGCATTTT.

V usage is TRBV14 and J usage is TRBJ2-1; 8 bases agree with TRBD1. Losses at the gene ends were 8 bases for V and 9 bases for J; bases not matched to a gene: 9. CDR1 is SGHDN and CDR2 is FVKESK in the germline V gene. The CDR3 spans 13 residues. CDR3 in amino acids: CASLGQAGTEQFF. The CDR3 region has the DNA TGTGCCAGCCTGGGACAGGCTGGCACTGAGCAGTTCTTC.

This clone was seen only once. The chain uses TRBV2 and TRBJ1-5, with D possibly matching TRBD1 (5 bases). Germline V CDR1 and CDR2: SNHLY, FYNNEI. V was pared by 9 bases and J by 4 bases, with 13 bases between. The CDR3 covers 13 residues. The chain's CDR3 is CASYLDINQPQHF. The CDR3 bases are TGTGCCAGTTACCTGGACATAAATCAGCCCCAGCATTTT.

The J gene is TRBJ1-2, the V gene TRBV19; possibly TRBD1 for D (6 bases). CDR3 size: 15 residues. Trimming left V 3 bases short and J 3 bases short, with 14 bases between. From germline, CDR1 is LNHDA and CDR2 SQIVND (reference sequence). DNA for the CDR3: TGTGCCAGTAGTATCAAAAACCCAGGGGACTATGGCTACACCTTC. Translated, it gives CASSIKNPGDYGYTF.

The rearrangement uses TRBV27 and TRBJ1-1; maybe TRBD1 (6 bases). Trimming stripped 5 bases from V and 3 bases from J, with 16 bases between. CDR3 length: 15 residues. CDR1 MNHEY and CDR2 SMNVEV come from the germline V gene (reference sequence). The CDR3 coding sequence is TGTGCCAGCAGTCGGAACGGCGCAGGGGACACTGAAGCTTTCTTT. Protein product: CASSRNGAGDTEAFF.

The chain couples TRBV18 to TRBJ2-7; D unresolved. The CDR3 contains 14 residues. The ends were cut back, 3 bases at V and 0 bases at J, with 9 bases in the middle. The V gene's germline CDR1 is KGHSH and CDR2 LQKENI. The chain's CDR3 is CASSPTGFSYEQYF. The CDR3 DNA is TGTGCCAGCTCACCCACCGGGTTCTCCTACGAGCAGTACTTC.